Given below is one T cell receptor (beta chain) in context. Antigen: not known. This specimen belongs to a study of T cell responses to AZD1222 COVID-19 vaccine. Study-wide findings and caveats: Without day 14 samples, only post-peak T cell repertoires were studied.

Produced via immunoSEQ multiplex PCR; TCRdb's table is partial and in-frame only. Of more than 85,000 clones in the sample, roughly 90% were seen once. The receptor comes from an adult who received the AZD1222 COVID-19 vaccine. Sequenced material: peripheral blood, taken 28 days after the second AZD1222 dose.

The CDR3 nucleotides are TGTGCCAGCAGCCTTGATTGGACTAGCTCCTACAATGAGCAGTTCTTC. Amino acids: CASSLDWTSSYNEQFF. The chain couples TRBV3-1 (or the pseudogene TRBV3-2) to TRBJ2-1, with 7 positions matching TRBD2. Trimming took 4 bases from V and 0 from J; bases not matched to a gene: 6. Per the germline V gene, CDR1 is LGHDT and CDR2 is YNNKEL (reference sequence). CDR3 length: 16 residues.